Presented here are 23 T cell receptor beta chains from one specimen sequenced in a study of blood T cell repertoires in COVID-19. Profiling relied on immunoSEQ multiplex PCR, and the TCRdb table lists in-frame clones only, not all of them. This sample yields around 160,000 clones, of which about nine tenths are seen a single time; roughly 19% belongs to the top ten. Sequenced sample: peripheral blood. All receptors come from a man aged 60 to 75 with active or convalescent COVID-19.

This clone was picked up a small number of times. The CDR3: CASSAEVEQYF. The CDR3, as DNA: TGTGCCAGTAGTGCCGAGGTCGAGCAGTACTTC. J is TRBJ2-7 and V is TRBV19; D is ambiguous. The CDR3 totals 11 residues. The germline V gene encodes CDR1 LNHDA and CDR2 SQIVND (reference sequence). Trimming shortened V by 5 bases and J by 6 bases, and 8 bases separated the two germline ends.

The chain employs TRBV28 and TRBJ1-1; TRBD1 matches 10 bases. This CDR3 contains 13 residues. Looked up from germline, CDR1 is MDHEN and CDR2 is SYDVKM. The V and J ends lost 3 bases and 5 bases, in that order; junction bases with no gene match: 0. CDR3 DNA sequence: TGTGCCAGCAGTTTGGGACAGGGGACTGAAGCTTTCTTT. Translating it yields CASSLGQGTEAFF. The complete variable domain, with remaining parts taken from reference TRBV28 and TRBJ1-1, reads DVKVTQSSRYLVKRTGEKVFLECVQDMDHENMFWYRQDPGLGLRLIYFSYDVKMKEKGDIPEGYSVSREKKERFSLILESASTNQTSMYLCASSLGQGTEAFFGQGTRLTVV.

This clone was seen only once. This chain uses TRBV29-1 with TRBJ2-5, with 7 bases fitting TRBD1. This CDR3 is 14 amino acids long. The J segment lost 7 bases and the V segment lost 5 bases, leaving 13 bases of the junction unmatched. CDR1 and CDR2 (germline): SQVTM, ANQGSEA. CDR3 protein: CSVTLTGRQRTQYF. The CDR3, as DNA: TGCAGCGTTACCCTGACAGGGCGGCAGCGGACCCAGTACTTC.

This clone was counted between two and nine times. The chain carries TRBV15 and TRBJ2-4; TRBD1 aligns across 7 bases. The CDR3 loop spans 15 amino acids. The V segment lost 0 bases and the J segment 2 bases; nucleotides outside the gene matches: 1. The germline CDR1 and CDR2 sequences are LNHNV and YYDKDF (reference sequence). CDR3 nucleotides: TGTGCCACCAGCAGAGAACAGGGGACCAAAAACATTCAGTACTTC. This gives the protein CATSREQGTKNIQYF.

V gene TRBV5-6 combines with J gene TRBJ1-6; D unclear. V was trimmed by 0 bases and J by 14 bases, leaving 15 bases between them. CDR3 length: 14 residues. In germline, CDR1 is SGHDT, CDR2 YYEEEE. CDR3 loop: CASSLARARLSLHF. Written as DNA, the CDR3 is TGTGCCAGCAGCTTGGCGAGGGCCCGGCTGTCCCTCCACTTT.

This clone showed up many times. The CDR3 coding sequence is TGTGCCAGCAGTGACGCGGGAGGCCTTTACGAGCAGTACTTC. Its translation is CASSDAGGLYEQYF. This rearrangement joins TRBV2 to TRBJ2-7, with 8 bases matching TRBD2. Trimming at V came to 3 bases and at J to 4 bases, leaving 5 bases not matched to a gene. The CDR3 loop spans 14 amino acids. CDR1 SNHLY and CDR2 FYNNEI come from the germline V gene.

This clone came up a few times. The chain employs TRBV4-1 and TRBJ1-2; 10 bases align to TRBD1. The germline V gene encodes CDR1 MGHRA and CDR2 YSYEKL. With 0 bases clipped from V and 4 bases from J, the junction kept 11 bases outside the gene matches. CDR3 length equals 18 residues. In DNA, the CDR3 is TGCGCCAGCAGCCAAGACCAGGGACAGGGGTTGGGGACCTATGGCTACACCTTC. This sequence encodes CASSQDQGQGLGTYGYTF.

J is TRBJ1-2 and V is TRBV19; weak D call: TRBD1 (5 bases). Trimming removed 0 bases from V and 4 bases from J, with 12 bases in between. Germline V CDR1 and CDR2: LNHDA, SQIVND (reference sequence). CDR3 length: 15 residues. CDR3 residues: CASSIEKDSFYGYTF. The CDR3 DNA reads as TGTGCCAGTAGTATAGAGAAAGACAGTTTCTATGGCTACACCTTC. Using reference TRBV19 and TRBJ1-2 for the parts outside the CDR3, the full variable domain is DGGITQSPKYLFRKEGQNVTLSCEQNLNHDAMYWYRQDPGQGLRLIYYSQIVNDFQKGDIAEGYSVSREKKESFPLTVTSAQKNPTAFYLCASSIEKDSFYGYTFGSGTRLTVV.

The CDR3 here is CASSLAFSGTSYEQYF. DNA of the CDR3: TGTGCCAGCAGCTTGGCCTTTAGCGGGACCTCCTACGAGCAGTACTTC. This chain links TRBV5-5 with TRBJ2-7; 8 bases map to TRBD2. Germline CDR1 reads SGHKS; CDR2 reads YYEKEE (reference sequence). The CDR3 is 16 residues long. Germline trimming cut 0 bases from V and 0 bases from J; bases unmatched to any gene: 5.

This chain uses TRBV5-1 with TRBJ1-1, with unresolved D. The CDR3 consists of 13 residues. The germline V and J ends were trimmed by 1 base and 11 bases, with 15 bases remaining between them. Germline values: CDR1 SGHRS, CDR2 YFSETQ. The CDR3 sequence: CASSLKSAPFAFF. The CDR3 DNA reads TGCGCCAGCAGCTTGAAATCAGCGCCTTTCGCTTTCTTT.

The V call is TRBV28, the J call TRBJ1-5, with 9 bases matching TRBD1. The CDR3 contains 17 residues. The germline V gene has CDR1 MDHEN and CDR2 SYDVKM. The junction had 7 bases not matched to a gene; V was cut back by 2 bases and J by 2 bases. This CDR3 reads CASSLIRTGDGNQPQHF. The CDR3 bases are TGTGCCAGCAGTTTAATTCGGACAGGGGACGGCAATCAGCCCCAGCATTTT.

In regard to this clone: Other nucleotide sequences from this sample produce the same CDR3. J is TRBJ2-7 and V is TRBV10-3; 12 nucleotides match TRBD1. The CDR3 is made up of 15 amino acids. J gave up 4 bases and V 11 bases, and 12 bases lay outside the gene matches. Germline assignment: CDR1 ENHRY and CDR2 SYGVKD. This CDR3 reads CASSPGQGAGYEQYF. The CDR3 bases are TGTGCCTCAAGCCCGGGACAGGGGGCAGGTTACGAGCAGTACTTC.

V is TRBV6-5 and J is TRBJ2-7; 8 bases map to TRBD2. J was trimmed by 2 bases and V by 5 bases; bases with no gene match: 8. Germline V CDR1 and CDR2: MNHEY, SVGAGI. The CDR3 is 15 amino acids. CDR3 sequence: CASSPREGSPYEQYF. The CDR3 nucleotides read TGTGCCAGCAGTCCCCGGGAGGGTTCACCCTACGAGCAGTACTTC.

This sequence joins TRBV28 and TRBJ2-1, with TRBD2 identical over 11 bases. Germline V gene lookup returns CDR1 MDHEN and CDR2 SYDVKM. CDR3 length equals 16 residues. With V trimmed by 4 bases and J by 5 bases, 7 bases remained unmatched. CDR3 DNA: TGTGCCAGCAGTTCCACCCTAGCGGGAGGTAACAATGAGCAGTTCTTC. This translates into CASSSTLAGGNNEQFF.

This rearrangement joins TRBV25-1 to TRBJ1-4, with 8 nucleotides matching TRBD1. V lost 1 base to trimming and J lost 10 bases; unmatched junction nucleotides: 11. The CDR3 length is 16 residues. Germline V gene lookup returns CDR1 MGHDK and CDR2 SYGVNS. The CDR3 DNA reads as TGTGCCAGCAGTGAATCCGTTGCAGGGGGCTATGGAAAACTGTTTTTT. This sequence encodes CASSESVAGGYGKLFF.

In its sample, this clone was seen a few times. This chain uses TRBV2 with TRBJ1-5, with D tentatively TRBD1 (5 bases). The CDR3 is made up of 14 amino acids. V lost 6 bases, J lost 3 bases, and 12 bases lay in between. In germline, CDR1 is SNHLY, CDR2 FYNNEI. CDR3: CASSSQGDNQPQHF. DNA of the CDR3: TGTGCCAGCAGCTCCCAAGGGGACAATCAGCCCCAGCATTTT.

This chain uses TRBV5-1 with TRBJ2-7; 8 bases align to TRBD2. Germline CDR1 and CDR2: SGHRS and YFSETQ. CDR3 length equals 15 residues. V lost 0 bases to trimming and J lost 3 bases; unmatched junction nucleotides: 5. The DNA of the CDR3 is TGCGCCAGCAGCTTGGGGAGCGGGGGTAACTACGAGCAGTACTTC. Translated: CASSLGSGGNYEQYF. The variable domain in full, with the rest retrieved from reference TRBV5-1 and TRBJ2-7, is KAGVTQTPRYLIKTRGQQVTLSCSPISGHRSVSWYQQTPGQGLQFLFEYFSETQRNKGNFPGRFSGRQFSNSRSEMNVSTLELGDSALYLCASSLGSGGNYEQYFGPGTRLTVT.

J is TRBJ2-2 and V is TRBV11-3; D remains ambiguous. The germline gives CDR1 SGHNT, CDR2 YENEEA. Trimming removed 8 bases at V and 8 bases at J, with 21 bases between. The CDR3 spans 15 residues. Here the CDR3 DNA reads TGTGCCAGCCAGCTTACTCTGTGGGCCTGGGGGGAGCTGTTTTTT. Its protein product is CASQLTLWAWGELFF.

The V call is TRBV5-1, the J call TRBJ2-1; D possibly corresponds to TRBD2 (6 bases). The V and J ends lost 0 bases and 4 bases respectively, with 17 bases between them. Per the germline V gene, CDR1 is SGHRS and CDR2 is YFSETQ. The length of the CDR3 is 17 residues. Here the CDR3 reads CASSLAVGEVQYNEQFF. The CDR3 DNA reads as TGCGCCAGCAGCTTGGCCGTCGGGGAGGTTCAGTACAATGAGCAGTTCTTC.

In this sample, this clone turned up once. The chain combines TRBV10-3 with TRBJ1-2; weak D call: TRBD1 (5 bases). Trimming stripped 3 bases from V and 5 bases from J, with 19 bases between. CDR1 is ENHRY, CDR2 SYGVKD, per germline. CDR3 length equals 16 residues. The CDR3 DNA follows: TGTGCCATCAGTGACTCTGAAAGGACAAGGCTATATGGCTACACCTTC. Its protein is CAISDSERTRLYGYTF.

V and J are TRBV2 and TRBJ2-6; D ambiguous. The germline V and J ends were trimmed by 3 bases and 4 bases, with 7 bases remaining between them. The CDR3 covers 14 residues. Germline V CDR1 and CDR2: SNHLY, FYNNEI. The CDR3 here is CASSETAGANVLTF. The CDR3 bases are TGTGCCAGCAGTGAGACTGCGGGGGCCAACGTCCTGACTTTC.

This rearrangement joins TRBV10-1 to TRBJ2-3, with TRBD2 identical over 13 bases. The CDR3 spans 15 residues. Germline V gene sequence: CDR1 WNHNN, CDR2 SYGVQD (reference sequence). V shed 5 bases, J shed 6 bases, and the junction held 5 bases outside the gene matches. The CDR3: CASSLLAGGPDTQYF. The CDR3 nucleotides are TGCGCCAGCAGTTTACTAGCGGGAGGGCCTGATACGCAGTATTTT.

DNA for the CDR3: TGTGCCAGCAGTTTCGTCGATGGCTACACCTTC. This codes for CASSFVDGYTF. This rearrangement joins TRBV28 to TRBJ1-2; D ambiguous. Between the trimmed V and J ends, which lost 3 bases and 6 bases, there was a span of 5 bases. This CDR3 contains 11 residues. Germline V gene lookup returns CDR1 MDHEN and CDR2 SYDVKM.